Listed below are T cell receptor beta chains from one sample, sequenced in a study of blood T cells in healthy people across ages. TCRdb independently ran MiXCR on the 5' RACE reads; one entry per CDR3 protein. The sample holds 780,000 or so distinct CDR3 sequences, about 55% seen once. Material for sequencing was blood. The receptors were sampled from a man aged 80 or over in good health. The CDR3 runs from the conserved cysteine through the conserved F or W. The order of the fields is CDR3 DNA, CDR3 protein, clone size, V gene, D gene, J gene. A D gene is named only where the DNA matches it firmly. The size field is filled for only some rows; it gives once, few, many or a size class.

TGTGCCAGCAGTTTATGGGAGGCAGGGGGTCTGCATGGCTACACCTTC CASSLWEAGGLHGYTF NA TRBV28 TRBD1 TRBJ1-2
TGTGCCAGCAGTTATATTGTGGGGAGTAGCTACACCTTC CASSYIVGSSYTF once TRBV6-6 NA TRBJ1-2
TGCGCCAGCAGCCCAGACCGAATCGGCGGCGAGCAGTACTTC CASSPDRIGGEQYF NA TRBV5-1 NA TRBJ2-7
TGTGCCAGCAGTTCCCCGGGACTAGCGGGACTTGAGTACGAGCAGTACTTC CASSSPGLAGLEYEQYF NA TRBV28 TRBD2 TRBJ2-7
TGTGCCAGCTTACTGCGGGGACACCTGAGCACCGGGGAGCTGTTTTTT CASLLRGHLSTGELFF NA TRBV27 NA TRBJ2-2
TGTGCCTCCAGGACCGGGAGCTTGGAGCAGTACTTC CASRTGSLEQYF NA TRBV27 NA TRBJ2-4
TGCGCCAGCAGCGAAGACATCAGGAACACTGAAGCTTTCTTT CASSEDIRNTEAFF many TRBV5-1 NA TRBJ1-1
TGTGCCAGCAGCGCCACGACGGGGGCGAAAGATACGCAGTATTTT CASSATTGAKDTQYF few TRBV9 NA TRBJ2-3
TGTGCTAGTGGCCATCGGACAGGGTACTACGAGCAGTACTTC CASGHRTGYYEQYF NA TRBV12-5 TRBD1 TRBJ2-7
TGCAGTGCTAGAGCAGACCAGACCTACGAGCAGTACTTC CSARADQTYEQYF NA TRBV20-1 NA TRBJ2-7
TGTGCCAGCTCCCTCACCGGACTAGCGGGAGGGCTTATCCAAGAGACCCAGTACTTC CASSLTGLAGGLIQETQYF NA TRBV18 TRBD2 TRBJ2-5
TGCAGCGTCCTGAAACTAGCGGGAGGTGTAGGCGAGCAGTACTTC CSVLKLAGGVGEQYF NA TRBV29-1 TRBD2 TRBJ2-7
TGTGCCAGCAGTGACCCCAGACAGGGAGGCGAGCAGTACTTC CASSDPRQGGEQYF few TRBV2 NA TRBJ2-7
TGCAGTGCTAGGGGCCTAGCGGGAGGGAGTGAGCAGTTCTTC CSARGLAGGSEQFF NA TRBV20-1 TRBD2 TRBJ2-1
TGCAGTGCCAAGAGGGACAGGGACAATGAAAAACTGTTTTTT CSAKRDRDNEKLFF NA TRBV20-1 TRBD1 TRBJ1-4
TGTGCCAGCAGCCAAGTAGTAGCGGGAGAGGGTGAGCAGTTCTTC CASSQVVAGEGEQFF NA TRBV3-1 TRBD2 TRBJ2-1
TGTGCCATCAGTGGTCTCCGGGACAGGGGAAACTCCTACGAGCAGTACTTC CAISGLRDRGNSYEQYF few TRBV10-3 TRBD1 TRBJ2-7
TGTGCCAGCCCTCCCAGCGGGGGGGCCGCAGATACGCAGTATTTT CASPPSGGAADTQYF few TRBV28 TRBD2 TRBJ2-3
TGCGCCAGCAGCTTGAGGGGAACGACAGGGGAGTCCCCTGGGGCCAACGTCCTGACTTTC CASSLRGTTGESPGANVLTF NA TRBV5-1 TRBD1 TRBJ2-6
TGTGCCAGCAGTTTCGCTAGCGGGAGATCAGAGACCCAGTACTTC CASSFASGRSETQYF NA TRBV27 TRBD2 TRBJ2-5
TGTGCCAGCAGCTTAGAAGCGGTCTCCTACAATGAGCAGTTCTTC CASSLEAVSYNEQFF NA TRBV7-8 NA TRBJ2-1
TGTGCCATCAGTGATAGTAGCGAGTACTACAATGAGCAGTTCTTC CAISDSSEYYNEQFF few TRBV10-3 NA TRBJ2-1
TGTGCCAGCAGCCAGGGACACGGAAGCACGCAGTACTTC CASSQGHGSTQYF NA TRBV14 NA TRBJ2-7
TGTGCCATCACCGGGACTCCTGAGCGTGAGCAGTTCTTC CAITGTPEREQFF NA TRBV10-3 NA TRBJ2-1
TGTGCCAGCAGTCCGGGCCTCCAGGGCAATCAGCCCCAGCATTTT CASSPGLQGNQPQHF NA TRBV12-3/TRBV12-4 NA TRBJ1-5
TGTGCCAGCAGAGTGGGACTAGCGGAATACGAGCAGTACTTC CASRVGLAEYEQYF NA TRBV7-2 TRBD2 TRBJ2-7
TGTGCCATCAGTGACCGGGGGGTTGGGGGACAAGAGACCCAGTACTTC CAISDRGVGGQETQYF few TRBV10-3 TRBD2 TRBJ2-5
TGCAGTGCTAGAGTTCGGACTAGCGGAAGGGGCACAGATACGCAGTATTTT CSARVRTSGRGTDTQYF NA TRBV20-1 TRBD2 TRBJ2-3
TGTGCCAGCAGTTTAGCGGGAGGCCCCCTCCGTGAGCAGTTCTTC CASSLAGGPLREQFF once TRBV12-3/TRBV12-4 NA TRBJ2-1
TGTGCCAGCACCCGGACAGGGGGCGGCGAGCAGTACTTC CASTRTGGGEQYF NA TRBV6-1 TRBD1 TRBJ2-7
TGCGCCAGCAGCGCCCTAGCGGTATCCTACGAGCAGTACTTC CASSALAVSYEQYF few TRBV5-1 TRBD2 TRBJ2-7